This TCR beta chain was identified during a study of T cell responses to AZD1222 COVID-19 vaccine. Study-level points and caveats: Only five to seven individuals given AZD1222 were seropositive at baseline. Reportedly, nearly half the spike-specific TCRs target unmutated variant regions. Vaccine-related CD4 TCRs covered spike, predominating at 160-218 and 743-854. The donor cohort was predominantly white British with a female majority, and clonal diversity may have been underestimated.

Sequencing used immunoSEQ multiplex PCR; TCRdb keeps in-frame clones, though not all of them. This sample has roughly 150,000 clones, with approximately 90% found just once. The V gene lost 6 bases and the J gene lost 8 bases, with 11 bases spanning the gap. This CDR3 has 12 residues. Concerning this clone itself: What it recognizes is unknown.

The rearrangement joins TRBV12-3 or TRBV12-4 to TRBJ2-1; either TRBD1 or TRBD2 may supply D (5 bases each). The material was peripheral blood, obtained on day 0 of MenACWY control vaccination. This sequence originates from an adult in good health. DNA for the CDR3: TGTGCCAGCAGCCCCAGGGACCATGAGCAGTTCTTC. This sequence encodes CASSPRDHEQFF.